This TCR beta chain was recovered during a study of cytotoxic CD8 clonotypes in ibrutinib-treated CLL. Findings of the study overall: The clonality rise at ibrutinib response reflected private clonotype expansion. Clonality climbed at ibrutinib response, then dropped toward baseline at progression. Patients with sustained remission and those progressing were sampled at differing times.

From germline, CDR1 is SGDLS and CDR2 YYNGEE. V lost 4 bases and J lost 0, with 11 bases in between. The CDR3 is made up of 15 amino acids. Assay: immunoSEQ multiplex PCR; the TCRdb copy retains only in-frame clones and omits some. Of some 290,000 clones listed, almost 80% were seen once; the top ten hold over 6.5%. A single count supports this clone. What it binds is unknown. This receptor was identified in a human donor with chronic lymphocytic leukemia. This chain uses TRBV9 with TRBJ1-3, with D unresolved. Sequencing used PBMCs, obtained before ibrutinib treatment. The CDR3 is CASSSSQFSGNTIYF. Written as DNA, the CDR3 is TGTGCCAGCAGCTCTAGCCAGTTCTCTGGAAACACCATATATTTT.